Below, one TCR beta chain is given with its context. The authors' processing: Reference gene primer amplification gave nucleated cell count estimates. Only in-frame clones appear in the TCRdb table, and some are missing; sequencing was by immunoSEQ multiplex PCR. The V and J calls and clone size were taken over from that table, and D and trimming were inferred from the DNA. Of roughly 280,000 clones listed, about 85% are singletons. The data originate from a study of blood T cell repertoires in COVID-19. Across the whole study: PBMCs, B-cell-depleted T cells, or T cells provided the cDNA or gDNA that made up the material.

Sequencing was performed on peripheral blood. The receptor comes from a woman between 45 and 65 years old who had recovered from COVID-19.

CDR3 loop: CAWRVGGGSDTQYF. Here the CDR3 DNA reads TGTGCCTGGCGCGTGGGGGGTGGGTCAGATACGCAGTATTTT. The rearrangement joins TRBV30 to TRBJ2-3; D might be TRBD2 (6 bases). The CDR3 length is 14 residues. V dropped 5 bases and J dropped 4 bases, with 16 bases sitting between them. Germline V gene lookup returns CDR1 GTSNPN and CDR2 SVGIG (reference sequence).